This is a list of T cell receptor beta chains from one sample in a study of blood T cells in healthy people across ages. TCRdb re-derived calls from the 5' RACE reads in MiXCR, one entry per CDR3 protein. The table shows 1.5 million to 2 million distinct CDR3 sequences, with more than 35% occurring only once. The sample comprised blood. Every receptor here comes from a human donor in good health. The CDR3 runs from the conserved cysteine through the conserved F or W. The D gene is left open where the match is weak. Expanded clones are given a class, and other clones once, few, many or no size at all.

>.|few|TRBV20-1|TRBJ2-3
TGCAGTGCTAGAGATGTGGGGGGGGCTATGACAGATACGCAGTATTTT
CSARDVGGAMTDTQYF
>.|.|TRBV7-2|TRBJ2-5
TGTGCCAGCAGCTCTCAGACCCTGGGGCAAGAGACCCAGTACTTC
CASSSQTLGQETQYF
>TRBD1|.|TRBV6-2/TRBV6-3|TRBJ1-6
TGTGCCAGCGCTACTACAGGGGAAAATTCACCCCTCCACTTT
CASATTGENSPLHF
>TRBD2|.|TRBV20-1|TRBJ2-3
TGCAGTGCTAGAGGGCCTAGCGGGGGCGCAGATACGCAGTATTTT
CSARGPSGGADTQYF
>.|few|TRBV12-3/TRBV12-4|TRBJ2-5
TGTGCCAGCAGTTTAGCCCTAACGGCCAGTGAAGAGACCCAGTACTTC
CASSLALTASEETQYF
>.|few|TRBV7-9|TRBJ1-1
TGTGCCAGCAGCTTAAAGGAGGGTTTGAACACTGAAGCTTTCTTT
CASSLKEGLNTEAFF
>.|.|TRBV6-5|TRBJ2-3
TGTGCCAGCAGTTATTCCGCGGGAAGGGCAGATACGCAGTATTTT
CASSYSAGRADTQYF
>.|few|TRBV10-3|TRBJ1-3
TGTGCCATCAGTGCGAGACGGCCCTCTGGAAACACCATATATTTT
CAISARRPSGNTIYF
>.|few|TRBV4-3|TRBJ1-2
TGCGCCAGCAGCCAAGCAAACGCGGCTAACTATGGCTACACCTTC
CASSQANAANYGYTF
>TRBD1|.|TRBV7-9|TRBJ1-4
TGTGCCAGCAGCGCGCGCAGGGGGGGTAATGAAAAACTGTTTTTT
CASSARRGGNEKLFF
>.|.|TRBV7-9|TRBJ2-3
TGTGCCAGCAGCCCGAGACAGGAGGTAGATACGCAGTATTTT
CASSPRQEVDTQYF
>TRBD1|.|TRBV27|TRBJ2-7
TGTGCCAGCAGTTTATCCTTCGGGACAGGGGGCAACGAGCAGTACTTC
CASSLSFGTGGNEQYF
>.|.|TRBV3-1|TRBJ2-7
TGTGCCAGCAGCCAGTTCAGGGCTTCTCGCTACGAGCAGTACTTC
CASSQFRASRYEQYF
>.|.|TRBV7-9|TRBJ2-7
TGTGCCAGCATGGTGGGCGACACCTACGAGCAGTACTTC
CASMVGDTYEQYF
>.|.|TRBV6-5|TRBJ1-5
TGTGCCAGCTCGGGACTCTTTGGCAATCAGCCCCAGCATTTT
CASSGLFGNQPQHF
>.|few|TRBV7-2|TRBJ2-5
TGTGCCAGCAGCACGACTAGTTCGACCCAGTACTTC
CASSTTSSTQYF
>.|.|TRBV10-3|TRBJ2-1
TGTGCCATCAAGTCGGGGGCGATCTACAATGAGCAGTTCTTC
CAIKSGAIYNEQFF
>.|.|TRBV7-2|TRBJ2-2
TGTGCCAGCAGCTCGGGACCCGCGAACACCGGGGAGCTGTTTTTT
CASSSGPANTGELFF
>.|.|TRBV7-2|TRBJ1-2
TGTGCCAGCAGCTTAGTGCCCCGCCGGCCTAGTGATGGCTACACCTTC
CASSLVPRRPSDGYTF
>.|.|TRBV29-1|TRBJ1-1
TGCAGCGTTGAGGGGGGTCAGTTAAGCGCTGAAGCTTTCTTT
CSVEGGQLSAEAFF
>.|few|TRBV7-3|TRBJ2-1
TGTGCCAGCCCCCAGACCGGACATGAGCAGTTCTTC
CASPQTGHEQFF
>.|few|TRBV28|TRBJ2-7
TGTGCCAGCAGTCCCATGTACGAGCAGTACTTC
CASSPMYEQYF
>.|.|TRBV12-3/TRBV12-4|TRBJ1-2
TGTGCCAGCAGTTTCCAACATGAATATGGCTACACCTTC
CASSFQHEYGYTF
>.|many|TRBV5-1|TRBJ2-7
TGCGCCAGCAGCCAGTTCCCCGGGACTCGTCCGTACGAGCAGTACTTC
CASSQFPGTRPYEQYF
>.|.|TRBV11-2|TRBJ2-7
TGTGCCAGCAGCCAAATTCCGGGACCGCGTCTCGAGCAGTACTTC
CASSQIPGPRLEQYF
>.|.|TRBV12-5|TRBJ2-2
TGTGCTAGTGGTTTGGGGGACAAGCTGAACACCGGGGAGCTGTTTTTT
CASGLGDKLNTGELFF
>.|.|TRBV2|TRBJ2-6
TGTACCAGCAGTAGAACAGGGTCTGGGGCCAACGTCCTGACTTTC
CTSSRTGSGANVLTF
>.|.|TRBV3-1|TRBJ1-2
TGTGCCAGCAGCCAAGTGAACAGATATGGCTACACCTTC
CASSQVNRYGYTF
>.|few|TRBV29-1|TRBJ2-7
TGCAGCGTTGGTGTCGGAGACAATTACTACGAGCAGTACTTC
CSVGVGDNYYEQYF
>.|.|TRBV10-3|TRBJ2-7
TGTGCCATCAGTGTAGTGGACGGCTACGAGCAGTACTTC
CAISVVDGYEQYF
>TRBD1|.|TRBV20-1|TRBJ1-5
TGCAGTGCTCCGACAGGGGGAGACAATCAGCCCCAGCATTTT
CSAPTGGDNQPQHF
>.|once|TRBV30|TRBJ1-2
TGTGCCTGGAGTGTACTAGGATCGGGGAGCGGTGGCTACACCTTC
CAWSVLGSGSGGYTF
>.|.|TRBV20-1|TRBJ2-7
TGCAGTGCTGGCCCGAGGGCGGGCGAGCAGTACTTC
CSAGPRAGEQYF
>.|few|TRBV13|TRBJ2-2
TGTGCCAGCAGCCCCTACTTAGATACCACAACCGGGGAGCTGTTTTTT
CASSPYLDTTTGELFF
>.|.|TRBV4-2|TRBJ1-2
TGTGCCAGCAGCCTAAGAGGACAGACTATAAACTATAGCTACACCTTC
CASSLRGQTINYSYTF
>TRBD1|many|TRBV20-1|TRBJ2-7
TGCAGTGCTGTGGGACAGGGGGCCTACGAGCAGTACTTC
CSAVGQGAYEQYF
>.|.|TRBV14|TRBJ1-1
TGTGCCAACAGCCATGGCAATGAAGCTTTCTTT
CANSHGNEAFF
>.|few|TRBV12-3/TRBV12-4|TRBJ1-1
TGTGCCAGCAGTCCCGGGGCCATCTACACTGAAGCTTTCTTT
CASSPGAIYTEAFF
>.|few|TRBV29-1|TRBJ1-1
TGCAGCGTTGAGGGGGAGGCGAAAACCTATGGGGAAGCTTTCTTT
CSVEGEAKTYGEAFF
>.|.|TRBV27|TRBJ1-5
TGTGCCAGCAGTCCCGGGGCCGGGGGGCCGATGAATCAGCCCCAGCATTTT
CASSPGAGGPMNQPQHF